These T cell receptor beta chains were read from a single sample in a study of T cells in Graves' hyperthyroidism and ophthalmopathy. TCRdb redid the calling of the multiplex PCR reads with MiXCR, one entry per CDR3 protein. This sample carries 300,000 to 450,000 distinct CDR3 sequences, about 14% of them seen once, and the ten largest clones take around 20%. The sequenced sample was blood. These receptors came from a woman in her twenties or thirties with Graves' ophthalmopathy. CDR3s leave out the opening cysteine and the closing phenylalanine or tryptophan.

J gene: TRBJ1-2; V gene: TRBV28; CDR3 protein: ASSTQQGTSYYGYT
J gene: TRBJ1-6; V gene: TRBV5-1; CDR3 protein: ASSLEAANSPLH
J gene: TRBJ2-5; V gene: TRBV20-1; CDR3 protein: SAPEETQY
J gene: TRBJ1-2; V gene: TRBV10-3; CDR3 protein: AISLPGLPWGGYT
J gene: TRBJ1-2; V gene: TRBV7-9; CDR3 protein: ASSFYTGTAGYT
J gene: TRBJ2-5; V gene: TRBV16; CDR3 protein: ASSPPGLPQETQY
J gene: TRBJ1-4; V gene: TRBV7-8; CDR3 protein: ASSPLQGGMF
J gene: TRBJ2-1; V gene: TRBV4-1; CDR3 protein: ASTSRGQKSSYNEQF
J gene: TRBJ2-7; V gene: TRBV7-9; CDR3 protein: ASSLGSGVYEQY
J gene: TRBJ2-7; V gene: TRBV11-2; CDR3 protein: ASSLVPGQGYEQY
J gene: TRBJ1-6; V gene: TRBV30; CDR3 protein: AWSPGTGESPLH
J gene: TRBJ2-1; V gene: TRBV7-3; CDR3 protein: ASSQGGLSEQF
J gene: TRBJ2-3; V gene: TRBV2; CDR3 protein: ASLRTGLADTQY
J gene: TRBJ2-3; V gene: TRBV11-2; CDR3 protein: ASSSGVGATSTDTQY
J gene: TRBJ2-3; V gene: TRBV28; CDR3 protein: ASSFHLRPDTQY
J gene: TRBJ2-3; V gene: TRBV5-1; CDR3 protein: ASSAEGGAGDTQY
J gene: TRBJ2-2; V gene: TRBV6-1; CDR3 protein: ATSGQPDTGELF
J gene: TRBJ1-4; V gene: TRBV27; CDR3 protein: ASSGGGNEKLF
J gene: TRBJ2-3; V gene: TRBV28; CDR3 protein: ASTNTQGQGRDTQY
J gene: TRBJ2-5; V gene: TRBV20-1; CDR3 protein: SAGLVAGETQY
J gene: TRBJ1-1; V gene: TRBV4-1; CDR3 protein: ASRSREGQGNTEAF
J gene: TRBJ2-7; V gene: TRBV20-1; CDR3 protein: SARDPSVAGGEYEQY
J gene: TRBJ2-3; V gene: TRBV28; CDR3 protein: ASSMAGYGGTDTQY
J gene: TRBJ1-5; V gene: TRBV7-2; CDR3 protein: ASSLESRQPQH
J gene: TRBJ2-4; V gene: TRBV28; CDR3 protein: ASDQGLAKNIQY
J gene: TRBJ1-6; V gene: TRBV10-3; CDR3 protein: AISDRQNSPLH
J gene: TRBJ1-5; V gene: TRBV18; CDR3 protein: ASSPPGGIGQPQH
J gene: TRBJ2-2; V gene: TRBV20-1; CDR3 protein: SAREVDTGELF
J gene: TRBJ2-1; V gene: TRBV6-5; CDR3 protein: ASSYTASGGGEQF
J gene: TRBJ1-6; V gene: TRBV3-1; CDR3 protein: ASSQGQQGTYNSPLH
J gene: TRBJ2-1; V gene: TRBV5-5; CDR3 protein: ASSTGTSEYNEQF
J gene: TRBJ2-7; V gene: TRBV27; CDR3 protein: ASSSPGHPNEQY
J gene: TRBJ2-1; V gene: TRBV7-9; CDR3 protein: ASSPSGGGLNEQF
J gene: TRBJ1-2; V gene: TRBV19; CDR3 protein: ASSTPNRGFYGYT
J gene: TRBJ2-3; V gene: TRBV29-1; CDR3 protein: SVESDRGTDTQY
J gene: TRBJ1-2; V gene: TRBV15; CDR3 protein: ATSRGGNNYGYT
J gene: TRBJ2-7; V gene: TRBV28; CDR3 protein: ASSLFGTGSRYEQY
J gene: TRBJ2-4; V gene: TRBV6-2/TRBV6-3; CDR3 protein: ASRGQPPFSGNIQY
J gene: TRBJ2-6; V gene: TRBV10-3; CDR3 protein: AISEGSHSGANVLT
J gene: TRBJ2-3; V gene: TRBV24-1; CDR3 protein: ATSDYYGTTTDTQY
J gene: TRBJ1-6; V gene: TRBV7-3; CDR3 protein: ASSYPSTGTGDKGSPLH
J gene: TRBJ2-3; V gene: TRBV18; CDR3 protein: ASSPPSSTDTQY
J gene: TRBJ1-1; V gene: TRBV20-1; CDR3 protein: SAMFVGKATEAF
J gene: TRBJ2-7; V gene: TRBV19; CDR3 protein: ASAPGTGSYEQY
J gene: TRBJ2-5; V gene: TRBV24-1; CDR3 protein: ATSDVLAGEQETQY
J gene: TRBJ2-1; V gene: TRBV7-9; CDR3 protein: ASSLFGPRINYNEQF
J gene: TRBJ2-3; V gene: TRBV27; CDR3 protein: ASSFLAGGPSGTTSTDTQY
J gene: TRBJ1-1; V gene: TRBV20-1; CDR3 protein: SGSTRQGNTEAF
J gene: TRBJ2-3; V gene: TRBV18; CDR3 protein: ASSPSDSRPQY
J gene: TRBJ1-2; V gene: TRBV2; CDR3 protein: ASTSGGEYGYT
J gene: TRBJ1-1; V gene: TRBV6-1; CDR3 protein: ASSAPESSTEAF
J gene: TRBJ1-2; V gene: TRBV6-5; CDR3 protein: ASSYWDGYT
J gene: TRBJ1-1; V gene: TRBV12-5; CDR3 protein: ASGLSQGIMTEAF
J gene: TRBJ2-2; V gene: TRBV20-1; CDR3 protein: SASSLQTTGELF
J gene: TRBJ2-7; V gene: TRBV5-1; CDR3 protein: ASSLGDGGTEGDYEQY
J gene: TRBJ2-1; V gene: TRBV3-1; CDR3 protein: ASSPGQGLYNEQF
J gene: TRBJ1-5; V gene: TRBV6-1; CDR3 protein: ASSDTGRFVQPQH
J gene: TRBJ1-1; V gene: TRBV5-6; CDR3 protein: ASSEGPRQAF